Below, 19 T cell receptor beta chains from the same sample are listed, as sequenced in a study of OX40 agonist ivuxolimab in advanced cancers. Assay used: immunoSEQ multiplex PCR; TCRdb lists only in-frame clones, some missing. The data contain 50,000 or so clones, over 80% of them singletons. The sample consisted of CD4+ or CD8+ T cells sorted from blood, taken in a trial of the OX40 agonist ivuxolimab. The source of these receptors is an adult with an advanced solid tumor such as melanoma, head and neck, liver or kidney cancer.

V gene TRBV10-3 combines with J gene TRBJ2-3, with a weak D call TRBD1 (5 bases). The CDR3 loop spans 18 amino acids. V dropped 4 bases and J dropped 0 bases, with 20 bases sitting between them. From germline, CDR1 is ENHRY and CDR2 SYGVKD. The CDR3 bases are TGTGCCATCAGTGCCTCCGCTTGGGGCAGGGCTAGCACAGATACGCAGTATTTT. Its protein product is CAISASAWGRASTDTQYF.

The chain has TRBV7-9 and TRBJ2-5; D remains ambiguous. The CDR3 is 14 amino acids. From germline, CDR1 is SEHNR and CDR2 FQNEAQ (reference sequence). V shed 1 base and J shed 2 bases, with 8 bases lying between them. CDR3 in DNA: TGTGCCAGCAGCTTAGGTCCCAGACAAGAGACCCAGTACTTC. This sequence encodes CASSLGPRQETQYF. The whole variable domain, remainder taken from reference TRBV7-9 and TRBJ2-5, is DTGVSQNPRHKITKRGQNVTFRCDPISEHNRLYWYRQTLGQGPEFLTYFQNEAQLEKSRLLSDRFSAERPKGSFSTLEIQRTEQGDSAMYLCASSLGPRQETQYFGPGTRLLVL.

The table lists this clone with a count of one. The chain couples TRBV19 to TRBJ1-5; D is perhaps TRBD1 (5 bases). Germline values: CDR1 LNHDA, CDR2 SQIVND (reference sequence). The V gene lost 7 bases and the J gene lost 4 bases, with 17 bases spanning the gap. This CDR3 is 15 amino acids long. The CDR3 sequence is CASIKVGVGNQPQHF. CDR3 nucleotide sequence: TGTGCCAGTATCAAAGTGGGGGTTGGAAATCAGCCCCAGCATTTT.

The CDR3 coding sequence is TGTGCCAGCAGGCCGCGGACAGCCTACGAGCAGTACTTC. Translating it yields CASRPRTAYEQYF. The gene calls are TRBV28 and TRBJ2-7, with D perhaps matching TRBD1 (6 bases). The V gene's germline CDR1 is MDHEN and CDR2 SYDVKM. V dropped 6 bases and J dropped 2 bases, with 11 bases sitting between them. The CDR3 consists of 13 residues.

V gene TRBV19 combines with J gene TRBJ2-7, with D perhaps given as TRBD1 or TRBD2 (5 bases each). The germline V gene has CDR1 LNHDA and CDR2 SQIVND (reference sequence). Deletions cut 3 bases from V and 4 bases from J, with 16 bases between. The CDR3 loop spans 15 amino acids. The DNA of the CDR3 is TGTGCCAGTAGTATTTCGAGGACAAGGACTTACGAGCAGTACTTC. As protein: CASSISRTRTYEQYF. Full variable domain (rest looked up from reference TRBV19 and TRBJ2-7): DGGITQSPKYLFRKEGQNVTLSCEQNLNHDAMYWYRQDPGQGLRLIYYSQIVNDFQKGDIAEGYSVSREKKESFPLTVTSAQKNPTAFYLCASSISRTRTYEQYFGPGTRLTVT.

The rearrangement uses TRBV29-1 and TRBJ1-4; the D gene is possibly TRBD1 (5 bases). Germline-derived CDR1 and CDR2 are SQVTM and ANQGSEA. Trimming removed 7 bases at V and 4 bases at J, with 22 bases between. This CDR3 region has 16 residues. The CDR3 DNA reads as TGCAGCGCACAACTACCCGGGACGGACATTAATGAAAAACTGTTTTTT. Translation: CSAQLPGTDINEKLFF.

V gene TRBV29-1 combines with J gene TRBJ1-6; 8 nucleotides match TRBD1. Germline V CDR1 and CDR2: SQVTM, ANQGSEA. CDR3 length: 13 amino acids. Unmatched junction bases numbered 8, after V lost 6 bases and J lost 10 bases. CDR3 sequence (DNA): TGCAGCGTCGTGGACAGGGAAGGCTCACCCCTCCACTTT. Protein: CSVVDREGSPLHF.

This chain uses TRBV11-2 with TRBJ2-7; D not resolved. The CDR3 consists of 13 residues. Germline V gives CDR1 SGHAT, CDR2 FQNNGV. Trimming took 1 base from V and 4 from J, leaving 8 bases between them. This chain's CDR3 is CASSLVLGYEQYF. CDR3 bases: TGTGCCAGCAGCTTAGTATTAGGATACGAGCAGTACTTC.

The rearrangement joins TRBV10-3 to TRBJ2-2, with 11 bases fitting TRBD2. Trimming took 9 bases from V and 4 from J; bases not matched to a gene: 7. Germline V gene lookup returns CDR1 ENHRY and CDR2 SYGVKD. The CDR3 totals 15 residues. CDR3 region: CAIPGTSGTTGELFF. For the CDR3, the DNA is TGTGCCATTCCCGGGACTAGCGGAACCACCGGGGAGCTGTTTTTT.

The chain carries TRBV25-1 and TRBJ1-1, with TRBD1 as a possible D gene (6 bases). The CDR3 is 14 residues long. The V end was cut by 3 bases, the J end by 4 bases, with 12 bases between. Germline CDR1 reads MGHDK; CDR2 reads SYGVNS. The CDR3: CASSEEGGGTEAFF. CDR3 coding DNA: TGTGCCAGCAGTGAGGAGGGGGGAGGCACTGAAGCTTTCTTT.

V usage is TRBV4-3 and J usage is TRBJ1-1; D not certain. Germline V gene lookup returns CDR1 LGHNA and CDR2 YSLEER. The CDR3 has 13 residues. V was shortened by 4 bases and J by 6 bases, with 12 bases between the two germline ends. The CDR3 loop reads CASSLTRSAEAFF. The CDR3 nucleotides read TGCGCCAGCAGCCTCACTCGAAGCGCTGAAGCTTTCTTT.

The rearrangement joins TRBV6-5 to TRBJ2-7, with a tentative D call TRBD1 (6 bases). The CDR3 totals 14 residues. Trimming stripped 2 bases from V and 4 bases from J, with 12 bases between. Germline CDR1 MNHEY, CDR2 SVGAGI. CDR3 nucleotide sequence: TGTGCCAGCAGTTACCCGGGGCAGGGGTACGAGCAGTACTTC. This gives the protein CASSYPGQGYEQYF.

The chain uses TRBV5-1 and TRBJ1-1, with a tentative D call TRBD1 (5 bases). Germline-derived CDR1 and CDR2 are SGHRS and YFSETQ. Trimming shortened V by 3 bases and J by 0 bases, and 15 bases separated the two germline ends. CDR3 size: 16 residues. CDR3 amino acids: CASSSGVGRLNTEAFF. CDR3 in DNA: TGCGCCAGCAGCTCTGGGGTGGGGCGGTTGAACACTGAAGCTTTCTTT.

V usage is TRBV4-1 and J usage is TRBJ2-7; TRBD1 aligns across 11 bases. V dropped 2 bases and J dropped 4; count of bases not matched to a gene: 1. In germline, CDR1 is MGHRA, CDR2 YSYEKL. This CDR3 region has 14 residues. CDR3 protein: CASSQWDRGYEQYF. In DNA form, the CDR3 reads TGCGCCAGCAGCCAATGGGACAGGGGGTACGAGCAGTACTTC.

The rearrangement joins TRBV4-3 to TRBJ2-7; D not certain. There are 15 residues in the CDR3. The germline V gene encodes CDR1 LGHNA and CDR2 YSLEER. Between the trimmed V and J ends, which lost 0 bases and 4 bases, there was a span of 13 bases. The CDR3 DNA follows: TGCGCCAGCAGCCAAGATTTGGCAGGACGATACGAGCAGTACTTC. As protein: CASSQDLAGRYEQYF.

This chain uses TRBV5-1 with TRBJ2-7; perhaps TRBD2 as D (5 bases). Trimming took 2 bases from V and 5 from J, leaving 14 bases between them. The CDR3 consists of 14 residues. Looked up from germline, CDR1 is SGHRS and CDR2 is YFSETQ. The CDR3 spells CASSFRGSVHEQYF. DNA of the CDR3: TGCGCCAGCAGCTTTCGAGGGAGTGTCCACGAGCAGTACTTC.

This chain connects TRBV5-1 to TRBJ2-2; weak D call: TRBD2 (5 bases). The V gene's germline CDR1 is SGHRS and CDR2 YFSETQ. V lost 4 bases and J 6 bases, leaving 10 bases between the germline ends. The CDR3 extends over 13 amino acids. In nucleotides, the CDR3 is TGCGCCAGCAGCCCCCCGAGGGCCGGGGAGCTGTTTTTT. It translates to CASSPPRAGELFF.

This clone was seen a single time. The rearrangement uses TRBV5-6 and TRBJ1-2; D perhaps matches TRBD1 (5 bases). The germline V gene encodes CDR1 SGHDT and CDR2 YYEEEE. With 3 bases removed from V and 4 bases from J, the gap between germline ends came to 13 bases. The CDR3 contains 14 residues. CDR3 sequence: CASSWAGFPYGYTF. CDR3 nucleotides: TGTGCCAGCAGCTGGGCAGGGTTTCCCTATGGCTACACCTTC.

This rearrangement joins TRBV6-5 to TRBJ2-7, with D hard to call. The germline V and J ends were trimmed by 9 bases and 9 bases, with 9 bases remaining between them. CDR1 is MNHEY and CDR2 is SVGAGI in the germline V gene. The CDR3 totals 9 residues. CDR3 region: CASGMGQYF. CDR3 coding DNA: TGTGCCAGTGGGATGGGGCAGTACTTC.